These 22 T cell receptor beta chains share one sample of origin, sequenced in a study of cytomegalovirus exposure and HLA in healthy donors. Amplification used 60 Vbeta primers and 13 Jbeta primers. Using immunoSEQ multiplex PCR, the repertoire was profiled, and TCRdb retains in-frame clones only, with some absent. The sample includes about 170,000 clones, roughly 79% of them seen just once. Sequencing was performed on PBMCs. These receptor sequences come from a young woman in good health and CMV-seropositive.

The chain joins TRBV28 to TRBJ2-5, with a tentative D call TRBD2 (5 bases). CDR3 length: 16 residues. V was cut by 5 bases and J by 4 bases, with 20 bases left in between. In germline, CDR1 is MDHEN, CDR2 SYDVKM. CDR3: CASSPILRTSVETQYF. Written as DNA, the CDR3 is TGTGCCAGCAGTCCCATCCTTCGGACTTCGGTAGAGACCCAGTACTTC.

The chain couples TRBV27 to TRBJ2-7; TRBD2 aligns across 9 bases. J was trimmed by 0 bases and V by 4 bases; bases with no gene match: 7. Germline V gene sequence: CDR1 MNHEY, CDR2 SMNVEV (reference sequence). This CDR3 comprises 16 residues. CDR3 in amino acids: CASSSNGLAFSYEQYF. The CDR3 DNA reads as TGTGCCAGCAGTTCAAATGGACTAGCGTTCTCCTACGAGCAGTACTTC.

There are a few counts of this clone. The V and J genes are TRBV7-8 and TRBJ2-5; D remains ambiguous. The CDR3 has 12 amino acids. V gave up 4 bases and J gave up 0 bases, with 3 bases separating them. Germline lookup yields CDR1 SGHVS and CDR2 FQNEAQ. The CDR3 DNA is TGTGCCAGCAGCTCGTACCAAGAGACCCAGTACTTC. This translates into CASSSYQETQYF.

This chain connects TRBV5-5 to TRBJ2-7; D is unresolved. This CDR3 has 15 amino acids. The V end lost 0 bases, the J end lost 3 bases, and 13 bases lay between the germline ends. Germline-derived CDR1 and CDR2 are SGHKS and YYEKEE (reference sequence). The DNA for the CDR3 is TGTGCCAGCAGCTTGGTTATCGTCCCTCGCTACGAGCAGTACTTC. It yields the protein CASSLVIVPRYEQYF.

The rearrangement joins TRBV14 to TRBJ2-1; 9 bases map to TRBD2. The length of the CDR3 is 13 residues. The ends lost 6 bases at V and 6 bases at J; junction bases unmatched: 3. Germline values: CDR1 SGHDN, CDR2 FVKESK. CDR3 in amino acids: CASRRGGRNEQFF. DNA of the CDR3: TGTGCCAGCAGGCGGGGGGGCCGCAATGAGCAGTTCTTC.

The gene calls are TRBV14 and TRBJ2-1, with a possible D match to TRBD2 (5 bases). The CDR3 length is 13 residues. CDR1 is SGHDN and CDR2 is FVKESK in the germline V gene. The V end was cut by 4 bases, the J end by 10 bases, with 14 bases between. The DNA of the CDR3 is TGTGCCAGCAGCCGTGGATCGGGGAGCGAGCAGTTCTTC. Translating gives CASSRGSGSEQFF.

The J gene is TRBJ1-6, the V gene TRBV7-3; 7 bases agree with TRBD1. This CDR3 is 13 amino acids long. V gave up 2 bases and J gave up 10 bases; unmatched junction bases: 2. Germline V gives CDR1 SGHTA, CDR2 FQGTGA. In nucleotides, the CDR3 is TGTGCCAGCAGCTTACAGGGGGACTCACCCCTCCACTTT. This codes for CASSLQGDSPLHF. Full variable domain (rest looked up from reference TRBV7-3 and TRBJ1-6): GAGVSQTPSNKVTEKGKYVELRCDPISGHTALYWYRQSLGQGPEFLIYFQGTGAADDSGLPNDRFFAVRPEGSVSTLKIQRTERGDSAVYLCASSLQGDSPLHFGNGTRLTVT.

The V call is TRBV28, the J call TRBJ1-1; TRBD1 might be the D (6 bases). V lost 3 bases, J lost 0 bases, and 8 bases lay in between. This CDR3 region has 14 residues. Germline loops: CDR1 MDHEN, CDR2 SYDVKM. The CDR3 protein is CASSLGAMNTEAFF. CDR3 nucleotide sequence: TGTGCCAGCAGTTTGGGGGCCATGAACACTGAAGCTTTCTTT.

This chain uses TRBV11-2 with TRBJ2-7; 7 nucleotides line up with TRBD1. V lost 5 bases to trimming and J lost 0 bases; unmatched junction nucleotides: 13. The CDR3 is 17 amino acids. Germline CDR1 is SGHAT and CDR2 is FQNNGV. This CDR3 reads CASSRRTGPSNSYEQYF. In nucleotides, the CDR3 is TGTGCCAGCAGCCGCCGGACAGGCCCCTCCAACTCCTACGAGCAGTACTTC.

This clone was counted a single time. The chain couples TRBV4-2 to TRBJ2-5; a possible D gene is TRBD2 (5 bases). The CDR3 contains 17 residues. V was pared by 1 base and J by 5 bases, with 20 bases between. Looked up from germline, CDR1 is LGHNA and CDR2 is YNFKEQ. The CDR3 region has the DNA TGTGCCAGCAGCCAAGGGACTCCTTCTTCCGATTTGGAGACCCAGTACTTC. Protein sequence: CASSQGTPSSDLETQYF.

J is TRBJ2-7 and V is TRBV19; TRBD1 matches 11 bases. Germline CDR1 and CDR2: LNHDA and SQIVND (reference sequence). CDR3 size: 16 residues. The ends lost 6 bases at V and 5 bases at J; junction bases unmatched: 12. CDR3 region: CASSSIRDRGKDEQYF. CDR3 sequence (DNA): TGTGCCAGTAGCTCAATACGGGACAGGGGGAAGGACGAGCAGTACTTC.

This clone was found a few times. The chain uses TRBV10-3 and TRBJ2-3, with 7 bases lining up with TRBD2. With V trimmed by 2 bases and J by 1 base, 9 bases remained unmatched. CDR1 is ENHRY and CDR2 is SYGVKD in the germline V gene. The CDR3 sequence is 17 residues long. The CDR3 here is CAISENPGGSGTDTQYF. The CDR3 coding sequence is TGTGCCATCAGTGAGAATCCGGGAGGAAGTGGCACAGATACGCAGTATTTT.

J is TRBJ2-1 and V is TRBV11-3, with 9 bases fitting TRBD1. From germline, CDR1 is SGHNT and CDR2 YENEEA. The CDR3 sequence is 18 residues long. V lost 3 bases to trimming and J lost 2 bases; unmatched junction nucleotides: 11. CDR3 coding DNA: TGTGCCAGCAGCTTGGTCCCCGGGGGACAGGGCGCCTACAATGAGCAGTTCTTC. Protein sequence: CASSLVPGGQGAYNEQFF.

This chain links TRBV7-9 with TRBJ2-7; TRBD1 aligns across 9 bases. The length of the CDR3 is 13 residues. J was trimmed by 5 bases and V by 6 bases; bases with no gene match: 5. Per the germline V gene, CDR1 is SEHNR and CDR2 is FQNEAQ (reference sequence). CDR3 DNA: TGTGCCAGCAGTAGGGACAGGGATCACGAGCAGTACTTC. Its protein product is CASSRDRDHEQYF.

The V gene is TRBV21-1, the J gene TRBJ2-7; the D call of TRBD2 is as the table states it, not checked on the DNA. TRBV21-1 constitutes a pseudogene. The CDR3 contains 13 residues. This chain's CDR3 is CASSKIMLGEQYF. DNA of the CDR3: TGTGCCAGCAGCAAAATCATGCTCGGGGAGCAGTACTTC.

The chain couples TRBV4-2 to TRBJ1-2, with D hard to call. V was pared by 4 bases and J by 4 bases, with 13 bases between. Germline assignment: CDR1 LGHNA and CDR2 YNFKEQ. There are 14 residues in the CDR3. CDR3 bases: TGTGCCAGCAGCCCCAGGATTCCTGGCTATGGCTACACCTTC. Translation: CASSPRIPGYGYTF.

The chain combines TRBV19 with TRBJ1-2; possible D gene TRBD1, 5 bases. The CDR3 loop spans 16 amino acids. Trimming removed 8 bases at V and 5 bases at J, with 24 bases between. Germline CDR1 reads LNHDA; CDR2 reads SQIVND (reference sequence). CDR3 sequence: CASLGVGQRGPYGYTF. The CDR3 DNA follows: TGTGCCAGTTTGGGAGTGGGGCAGCGGGGACCATATGGCTACACCTTC. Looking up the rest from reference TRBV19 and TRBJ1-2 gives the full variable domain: DGGITQSPKYLFRKEGQNVTLSCEQNLNHDAMYWYRQDPGQGLRLIYYSQIVNDFQKGDIAEGYSVSREKKESFPLTVTSAQKNPTAFYLCASLGVGQRGPYGYTFGSGTRLTVV.

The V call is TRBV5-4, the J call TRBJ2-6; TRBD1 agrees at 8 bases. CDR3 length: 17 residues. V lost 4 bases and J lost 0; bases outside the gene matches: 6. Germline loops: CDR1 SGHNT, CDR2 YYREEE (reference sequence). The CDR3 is CASSIDRGHSGANVLTF. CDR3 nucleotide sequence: TGTGCCAGCAGCATAGACAGGGGTCACTCTGGGGCCAACGTCCTGACTTTC. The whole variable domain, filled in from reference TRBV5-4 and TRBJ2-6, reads ETGVTQSPTHLIKTRGQQVTLRCSSQSGHNTVSWYQQALGQGPQFIFQYYREEENGRGNFPPRFSGLQFPNYSSELNVNALELDDSALYLCASSIDRGHSGANVLTFGAGSRLTVL.

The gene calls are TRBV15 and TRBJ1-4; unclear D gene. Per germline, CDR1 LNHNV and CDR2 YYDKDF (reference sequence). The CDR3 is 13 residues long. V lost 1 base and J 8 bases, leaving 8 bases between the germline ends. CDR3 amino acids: CATSRGLREKLFF. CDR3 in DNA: TGTGCCACCAGCAGAGGTCTGCGGGAAAAACTGTTTTTT.

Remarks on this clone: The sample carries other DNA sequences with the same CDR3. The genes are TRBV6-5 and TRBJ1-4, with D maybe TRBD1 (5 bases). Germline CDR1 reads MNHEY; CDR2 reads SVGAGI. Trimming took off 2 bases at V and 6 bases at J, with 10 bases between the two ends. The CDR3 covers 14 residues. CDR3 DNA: TGTGCCAGCAGTTACGGCCAGGGTTATGAAAAACTGTTTTTT. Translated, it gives CASSYGQGYEKLFF.

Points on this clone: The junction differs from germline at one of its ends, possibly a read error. The CDR3 here is CAGSTDSYNEQFF. The CDR3 DNA reads TGTGCCGGCAGTACGGACAGTTACAATGAGCAGTTCTTC. The chain is built from TRBV6-4 and TRBJ2-1; TRBD1 might be the D (6 bases). Looked up from germline, CDR1 is MRHNA and CDR2 is SNTAGT. This CDR3 is built from 13 residues.

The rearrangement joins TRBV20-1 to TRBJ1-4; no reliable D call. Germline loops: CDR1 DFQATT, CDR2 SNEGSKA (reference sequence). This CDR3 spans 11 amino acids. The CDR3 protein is CSVHVNEKLFF. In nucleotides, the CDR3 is TGCAGCGTACACGTAAATGAAAAACTGTTTTTT.